Listed below are T cell receptor beta chains from one sample, sequenced in a study of blood T cell repertoires in COVID-19. Using immunoSEQ multiplex PCR, the repertoire was profiled, and TCRdb retains in-frame clones only, with some absent. The table shows under 70,000 clones, with 70% to 90% occurring only once. The sequencing sample was made of PBMCs or T cells enriched from blood (not recorded which). These receptors originate from a middle-aged woman who had recovered from COVID-19. CDR3s include the opening cysteine and the closing phenylalanine or tryptophan. A D gene is named only where the DNA matches it firmly. Clone size appears in some rows only: once, few, many, or a class for an expanded clone.

J	V	size	D	length	DNA	CDR3
TRBJ2-7	TRBV5-1	-	TRBD2	19	TGCGCCAGCAGCTTGGCCCCCCTAGCGGGGGGGTTCCTGACCTACGAGCAGTACTTC	CASSLAPLAGGFLTYEQYF
TRBJ1-1	TRBV5-5	-	-	12	TGTGCCAGCAGCTTGGAAATCTCTGAAGCTTTCTTT	CASSLEISEAFF
TRBJ2-3	TRBV5-1	-	TRBD1	15	TGCGCCAGCACCCAGGACAGGGGAGGTGCAGATACGCAGTATTTT	CASTQDRGGADTQYF
TRBJ1-2	TRBV20-1	-	-	9	TGCAGTGCTGCTGAGGGCTACACCTTC	CSAAEGYTF
TRBJ1-1	TRBV7-9	-	-	14	TGTGCCAGCAGCTTTATAACAGGTGACACTGAAGCTTTCTTT	CASSFITGDTEAFF
TRBJ1-2	TRBV6-1	-	-	12	TGTGCCAGCAGTGAACCGGACTATGGCTACACCTTC	CASSEPDYGYTF
TRBJ1-1	TRBV5-6	once	-	13	TGTGCCAGCAGCGTTACAGGGAACACTGAAGCTTTCTTT	CASSVTGNTEAFF
TRBJ1-6	TRBV5-1	-	-	15	TGCGCCAGCAGCTTGGCGGGGGTGGGTAATTCACCCCTCCACTTT	CASSLAGVGNSPLHF
TRBJ1-5	TRBV5-4	-	-	13	TGTGCCAGCAGTTCCGAACTGGATCAGCCCCAGCATTTT	CASSSELDQPQHF
TRBJ2-1	TRBV5-1	-	TRBD2	16	TGCGCCAGCAGCTCGATCCCTAGCGGCTCCTACAATGAGCAGTTCTTC	CASSSIPSGSYNEQFF
TRBJ2-3	TRBV7-6	once	TRBD2	15	TGTGCCAGCAGCGTAGCGGGGGGGCCCACAGATACGCAGTATTTT	CASSVAGGPTDTQYF
TRBJ1-3	TRBV11-3	-	-	16	TGTGCCAGCAGCTTCCCCCCTGAGGAGACCGGAAACACCATATATTTT	CASSFPPEETGNTIYF
TRBJ1-1	TRBV6-5	-	-	13	TGTGCCAGCAGTTACGACGGGGTGGGTAAAGCTTTCTTT	CASSYDGVGKAFF
TRBJ1-4	TRBV5-1	-	-	14	TGCGCCAGCAGCTTGAGCAGGAATGGGGAAAAACTGTTTTTT	CASSLSRNGEKLFF
TRBJ1-3	TRBV7-9	-	-	19	TGTGCCAGCAGCTTAGATTTGGGGTGGGGCCAGAGCTCTGGAAACACCATATATTTT	CASSLDLGWGQSSGNTIYF
TRBJ2-5	TRBV7-8	-	-	10	TGTGCCAGCACTAAAGAGACCCAGTACTTC	CASTKETQYF
TRBJ2-1	TRBV7-8	-	-	13	TGTGCCAGCAGGGTCTCAGGTTTCAATGAGCAGTTCTTC	CASRVSGFNEQFF
TRBJ2-5	TRBV3-1/TRBV3-2	-	-	13	TGTGCCAGCAGCCAAGCGGTTCAAGAGACCCAGTACTTC	CASSQAVQETQYF
TRBJ1-1	TRBV12-3/TRBV12-4	-	-	13	TGTGCCAGCAGTCCCTTGAGGAACACTGAAGCTTTCTTT	CASSPLRNTEAFF
TRBJ1-6	TRBV5-5	-	-	15	TGTGCCAGCAGCTTAATGGGCACAAGTAATTCACCCCTCCACTTT	CASSLMGTSNSPLHF
TRBJ1-2	TRBV21-1	-	-	14	TGTGCCAGCAGCAAAGTTTCGGGGATGCATGGCTACACCTTC	CASSKVSGMHGYTF
TRBJ2-2	TRBV2	few	-	15	TGTGCCAGCAGCCGTTCACAGGGGAACACCGGGGAGCTGTTTTTT	CASSRSQGNTGELFF
TRBJ1-2	TRBV19	-	-	13	TGTGCCAGTAGTGCACGTGGGGCGGATGGCTACACCTTC	CASSARGADGYTF
TRBJ1-2	TRBV5-1	-	-	13	TGCGCCAGCAGGGAGGACCGTAACTATGGCTACACCTTC	CASREDRNYGYTF
TRBJ2-5	TRBV11-1	-	TRBD1	16	TGTGCCAGCAGCGCTAGGACAGGCCGGTACCAAGAGACCCAGTACTTC	CASSARTGRYQETQYF
TRBJ2-7	TRBV7-8	once	TRBD1	14	TGTGCCAGCAGCTTAGAGGACAGGGGAATTGAGCAGTACTTC	CASSLEDRGIEQYF
TRBJ1-2	TRBV2	-	TRBD1	15	TGTGCCAGCAGTGAGGGACAGGGGGCGTACTATGGCTACACCTTC	CASSEGQGAYYGYTF
TRBJ2-3	TRBV5-1	-	TRBD1	15	TGCGCCAGCAGCCCCCGGGACAGGGGGCCAGATACGCAGTATTTT	CASSPRDRGPDTQYF
TRBJ1-4	TRBV7-9	few	TRBD1	15	TGTGCCAGCAGCCCTCAGGACAGGGCCAAGGAAAAACTGTTTTTT	CASSPQDRAKEKLFF
TRBJ2-6	TRBV5-4	-	-	16	TGTGCCAGCAGAGGAGACAGCCCATCTGGGGCCAACGTCCTGACTTTC	CASRGDSPSGANVLTF
TRBJ1-1	TRBV19	-	-	13	TGTGCCAGTAATCGAGGGCGGGACACTGAAGCTTTCTTT	CASNRGRDTEAFF